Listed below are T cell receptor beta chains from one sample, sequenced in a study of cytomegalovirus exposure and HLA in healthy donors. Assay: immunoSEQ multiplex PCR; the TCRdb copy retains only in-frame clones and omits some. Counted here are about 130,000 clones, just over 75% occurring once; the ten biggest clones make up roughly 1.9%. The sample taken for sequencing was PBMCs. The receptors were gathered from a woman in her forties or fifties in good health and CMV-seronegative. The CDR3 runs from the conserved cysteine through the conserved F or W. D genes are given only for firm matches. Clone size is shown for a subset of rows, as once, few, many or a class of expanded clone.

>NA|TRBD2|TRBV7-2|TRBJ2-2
TGTGCCAGCAGCTTACCAATCCGACTAGCCCGCGGGGAGCTGTTTTTT
CASSLPIRLARGELFF
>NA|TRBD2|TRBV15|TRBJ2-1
TGTGCCACCAGCAGAGATAGGGCGGGAGCACTCTCCTACAATGAGCAGTTCTTC
CATSRDRAGALSYNEQFF
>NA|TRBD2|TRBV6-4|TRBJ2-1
TGTGCCAGCAGTCGGGAGGTCAGAAACAATGAGCAGTTCTTC
CASSREVRNNEQFF
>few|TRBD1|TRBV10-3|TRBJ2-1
TGTGCCATCAGGCCCGGGACAGGGTTAATCGAGCTGTTCTTC
CAIRPGTGLIELFF
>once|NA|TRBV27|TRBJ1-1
TGTGCCAGCAGTCCCGGCCCCGGAGCGAACACTGAAGCTTTCTTT
CASSPGPGANTEAFF
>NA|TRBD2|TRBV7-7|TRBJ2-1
TGTGCTAGCAGCTCGGGACTAGCGGGTTACAATGAGCAGTTCTTC
CASSSGLAGYNEQFF
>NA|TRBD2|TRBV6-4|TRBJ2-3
TGTGCCAGCAGTGAACTCAGCGGGAGAGAGGGCACAGATACGCAGTATTTT
CASSELSGREGTDTQYF
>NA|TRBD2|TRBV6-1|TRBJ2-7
TGTGCCAGCAGTGAAGTCGTTAGCGGGAGACGCGAGCAGTACTTC
CASSEVVSGRREQYF
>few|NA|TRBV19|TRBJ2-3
TGTGCCAGTAGACCCCGACTGGATGGTACGCAGTATTTT
CASRPRLDGTQYF
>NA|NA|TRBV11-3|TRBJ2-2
TGTGCCAGCAGCTTTCGGGCAGGGGGGACCGGGGAGCTGTTTTTT
CASSFRAGGTGELFF
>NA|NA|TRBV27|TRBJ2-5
TGTGCCAGCACCGAGGTCGGGAGAGGGGTCAGGAAAAATCTAGAGACCCAGTACTTC
CASTEVGRGVRKNLETQYF
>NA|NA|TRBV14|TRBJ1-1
TGTGCCAGCAGCCAATGGACCGGGGCTGAAGCTTTCTTT
CASSQWTGAEAFF
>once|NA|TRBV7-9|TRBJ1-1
TGTGCCAGCAGCTTAGGAGCTGGAGAGAACACTGAAGCTTTCTTT
CASSLGAGENTEAFF
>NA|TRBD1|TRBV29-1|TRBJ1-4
TGCAGCGTATACAGGGGGCGCGGTGAAAAACTGTTTTTT
CSVYRGRGEKLFF
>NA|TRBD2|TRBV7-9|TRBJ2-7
TGTGCCAGCAGCCCCAAATCGGCTAGCGGGAGTCACCACGAGCAGTACTTC
CASSPKSASGSHHEQYF
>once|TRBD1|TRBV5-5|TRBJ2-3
TGTGCCAGCAACCACATGGGACAGCTCACAGATACGCAGTATTTT
CASNHMGQLTDTQYF
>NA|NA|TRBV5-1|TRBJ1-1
TGCGCCAGCAGCTCCGCAAGCGGAGTGAACACTGAAGCTTTCTTT
CASSSASGVNTEAFF
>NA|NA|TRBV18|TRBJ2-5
TGTGCCAGCTCACCACCGGCAGGCCAAGAGACCCAGTACTTC
CASSPPAGQETQYF
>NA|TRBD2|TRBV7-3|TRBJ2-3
TGTGCCAGCAGCCCAAGCGGGAGCGACACAGATACGCAGTATTTT
CASSPSGSDTDTQYF
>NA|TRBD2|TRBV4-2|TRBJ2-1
TGTGCCAGCAGCCAAGTAAGAAGGACTAGCGGGAGGTTCCACTCCTACAATGAGCAGTTCTTC
CASSQVRRTSGRFHSYNEQFF
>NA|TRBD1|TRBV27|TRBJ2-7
TGTGCCAGCAGTTTATTGGGGACAGGGGGCGGCTACGAGCAGTACTTC
CASSLLGTGGGYEQYF
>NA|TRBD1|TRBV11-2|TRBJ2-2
TGTGCCAGCAGCTTCGGCGGACAGGCAATGACCGGGGAGCTGTTTTTT
CASSFGGQAMTGELFF
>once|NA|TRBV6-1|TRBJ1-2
TGTGCCAGCAGCGACCTACCGGCGACAAGGGGTGGCTACACCTTC
CASSDLPATRGGYTF
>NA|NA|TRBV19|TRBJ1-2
TGTGCCACGGAGGGGGGGGCCGGGATCTATGGCTACACCTTC
CATEGGAGIYGYTF
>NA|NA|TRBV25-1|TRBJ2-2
TGTGCCAGCAGCCAGGCGACTAGGGCGAACACCGGGGAGCTGTTTTTT
CASSQATRANTGELFF
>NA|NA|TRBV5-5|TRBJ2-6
TGTGCCAGCAGCCCCAGACTATTTCTCTCTGGGGCCAACGTCCTGACTTTC
CASSPRLFLSGANVLTF
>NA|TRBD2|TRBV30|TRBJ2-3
TGTGCCTGGAGTGCCCTTCTAGCGGGAGGGCCATCAGATACGCAGTATTTT
CAWSALLAGGPSDTQYF
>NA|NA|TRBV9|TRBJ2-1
TGTGCCAGCAGCGTAGAGGGTGCAGGGGTGCAGTTCTTC
CASSVEGAGVQFF